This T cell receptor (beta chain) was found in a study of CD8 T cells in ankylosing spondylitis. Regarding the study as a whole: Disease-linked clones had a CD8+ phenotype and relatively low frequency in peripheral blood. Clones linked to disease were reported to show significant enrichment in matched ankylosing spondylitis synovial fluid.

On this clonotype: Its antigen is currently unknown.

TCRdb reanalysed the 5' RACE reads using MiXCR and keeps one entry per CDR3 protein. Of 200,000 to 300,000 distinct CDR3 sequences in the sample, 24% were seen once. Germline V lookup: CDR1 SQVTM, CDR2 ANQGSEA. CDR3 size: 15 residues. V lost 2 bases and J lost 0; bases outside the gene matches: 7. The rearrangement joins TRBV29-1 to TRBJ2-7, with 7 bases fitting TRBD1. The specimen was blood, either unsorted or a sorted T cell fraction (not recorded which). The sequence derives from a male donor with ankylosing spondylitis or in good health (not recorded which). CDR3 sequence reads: CSVESGTASSYEQYF. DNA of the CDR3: TGCAGCGTTGAAAGTGGGACAGCAAGCTCCTACGAGCAGTACTTC.